The clone carrying this T cell receptor beta chain appeared many times. The antigen is undetermined. Amplification of TCR beta CDR3 regions used RNA as the template. When the TCR CDR3 underwent first-round RT-PCR, the HTBI primer set was used. TCRdb recomputed calls from the multiplex PCR reads with MiXCR, one row per CDR3 protein. The data contain 360,000 or so distinct CDR3 sequences, 15% to 20% of them seen just once; the ten biggest clones take up roughly a sixth. The data are from a study of T cells in Graves' hyperthyroidism and ophthalmopathy. Points from the study as a whole: Blood also contained most expanded thyroid clonotypes above 0.001.

Patients with ophthalmopathy all had a Clinical Activity Score of at least 3, a NOSPECS grade of at least 4 and duration under 3 months. Uncontrolled infections, other autoimmune diseases, pregnancy or lactation led to exclusion of patients. Used for diagnoses were clinical symptoms, serum thyroxine and TRAb, thyroid ultrasound and orbital computed tomography. The TCR comes from a middle-aged woman with Graves' ophthalmopathy. Sequencing was done on a sample of blood.

CDR3 residues: CASSQRTGHYEQYF. DNA for the CDR3: TGCGCCAGCAGCCAGAGGACAGGCCACTACGAGCAGTACTTC. The chain links TRBV4-1 to TRBJ2-7, with 7 bases lining up with TRBD1. Germline V gene sequence: CDR1 MGHRA, CDR2 YSYEKL. With V trimmed by 3 bases and J by 3 bases, 5 bases remained unmatched. This CDR3 has 14 residues.